The rows below give T cell receptor beta chains drawn from one sample of a study of molecular identifiers for immune sequencing clone quantification. TCRdb used MiXCR to reprocess the PCR reads, holding one entry per CDR3 protein. The table has roughly 630,000 distinct CDR3 sequences, 25% seen once. Sequenced: naive CD8+ T cells from blood, with Jurkat cell RNA spiked in. These receptors came from a human donor in good health. Some libraries in this study had Jurkat cell RNA spiked in. Each CDR3 is given with its conserved first and last residue. The order of the fields is D gene, clone size, J gene, CDR3 length, V gene, CDR3 DNA, CDR3 protein. The D gene is left open where the match is weak. A clone size is listed for some rows: how often the clone was seen (once, few, many), or a class if it is expanded.

d_call: -
clone_size: few
j_call: TRBJ2-3
cdr3_length: 13
v_call: TRBV12-3/TRBV12-4
cdr3_nt: TGTGCCAGCAGGGACACCTCGGGGAATACGCAGTATTTT
cdr3_aa: CASRDTSGNTQYF

d_call: -
clone_size: few
j_call: TRBJ1-2
cdr3_length: 11
v_call: TRBV29-1
cdr3_nt: TGCAGCGTCCCTACAGGGAAGGGCTACACCTTC
cdr3_aa: CSVPTGKGYTF

d_call: -
clone_size: few
j_call: TRBJ2-5
cdr3_length: 12
v_call: TRBV6-5
cdr3_nt: TGTGCCAGCACTAGCGCCCAAGAGACCCAGTACTTC
cdr3_aa: CASTSAQETQYF

d_call: TRBD1
clone_size: few
j_call: TRBJ2-7
cdr3_length: 14
v_call: TRBV7-2
cdr3_nt: TGTGCCAGCAGCCAAAGGACAGGGATAAGTGAGCAGTACTTC
cdr3_aa: CASSQRTGISEQYF

d_call: -
clone_size: few
j_call: TRBJ1-2
cdr3_length: 16
v_call: TRBV4-3
cdr3_nt: TGCGCCAGCAGCCAAGACGGGGCATCTTACAACTATGGCTACACCTTC
cdr3_aa: CASSQDGASYNYGYTF

d_call: -
clone_size: -
j_call: TRBJ1-2
cdr3_length: 15
v_call: TRBV5-4
cdr3_nt: TGTGCCAGCAGCACGGAAGACCCCAAACGGTATGGCTACACCTTC
cdr3_aa: CASSTEDPKRYGYTF

d_call: TRBD1
clone_size: many
j_call: TRBJ2-2
cdr3_length: 15
v_call: TRBV29-1
cdr3_nt: TGCAGCGTTGACGGGACAGGTTCGAACACCGGGGAGCTGTTTTTT
cdr3_aa: CSVDGTGSNTGELFF

d_call: -
clone_size: many
j_call: TRBJ2-7
cdr3_length: 14
v_call: TRBV4-1
cdr3_nt: TGCGCCAGCAGCCAAGCGGGGGCAGGCTACGAGCAGTACTTC
cdr3_aa: CASSQAGAGYEQYF

d_call: TRBD1
clone_size: -
j_call: TRBJ2-3
cdr3_length: 16
v_call: TRBV27
cdr3_nt: TGTGCCAGCAGAACTCGGACAGGGGGGTACACAGATACGCAGTATTTT
cdr3_aa: CASRTRTGGYTDTQYF

d_call: TRBD1
clone_size: -
j_call: TRBJ2-3
cdr3_length: 16
v_call: TRBV7-2
cdr3_nt: TGTGCCAGCAGCCCGTGCTGGACAGGGGGTTTGGATACGCAGTATTTT
cdr3_aa: CASSPCWTGGLDTQYF

d_call: TRBD2
clone_size: -
j_call: TRBJ2-3
cdr3_length: 15
v_call: TRBV7-6
cdr3_nt: TGTGCCAGCAGCTTACTAGCGGGAGGTCTAGATACGCAGTATTTT
cdr3_aa: CASSLLAGGLDTQYF

d_call: -
clone_size: -
j_call: TRBJ2-7
cdr3_length: 15
v_call: TRBV6-2/TRBV6-3
cdr3_nt: TGTGCCAGCAGTCGAACACAGGACTCCCCCTACGAGCAGTACTTC
cdr3_aa: CASSRTQDSPYEQYF

d_call: -
clone_size: -
j_call: TRBJ1-5
cdr3_length: 16
v_call: TRBV6-2/TRBV6-3
cdr3_nt: TGTGCCAGCAGTTACCTTCCAGGGGCCACGATCAAGCCCCAGCATTTT
cdr3_aa: CASSYLPGATIKPQHF

d_call: -
clone_size: few
j_call: TRBJ2-1
cdr3_length: 17
v_call: TRBV19
cdr3_nt: TGTGCCAGTAGTATTCGGACAGACCAATCCTCCTACAATGAGCAGTTCTTC
cdr3_aa: CASSIRTDQSSYNEQFF

d_call: TRBD1
clone_size: many
j_call: TRBJ2-3
cdr3_length: 13
v_call: TRBV2
cdr3_nt: TGTGCCAGCAGTGCCGGGACAGGGACTGGTCGGTATTTT
cdr3_aa: CASSAGTGTGRYF

d_call: -
clone_size: few
j_call: TRBJ1-1
cdr3_length: 18
v_call: TRBV19
cdr3_nt: TGTGCCAGTAGTATAGGTACCCCCGGGCCCGGAATGAACACTGAAGCTTTCTTT
cdr3_aa: CASSIGTPGPGMNTEAFF

d_call: -
clone_size: many
j_call: TRBJ1-2
cdr3_length: 16
v_call: TRBV5-6
cdr3_nt: TGTGCCAGCAGCTTGTGGCGTCAGCTTAAAAACTATGGCTACACCTTC
cdr3_aa: CASSLWRQLKNYGYTF

d_call: TRBD2
clone_size: -
j_call: TRBJ2-1
cdr3_length: 16
v_call: TRBV2
cdr3_nt: TGTGCCAGCAGAGGACTAGCGGAGAGCTCCTACAATGAGCAGTTCTTC
cdr3_aa: CASRGLAESSYNEQFF

d_call: TRBD1
clone_size: few
j_call: TRBJ2-1
cdr3_length: 14
v_call: TRBV28
cdr3_nt: TGTGCCAGCAGTAGACAGGGCCCTCACAATGAGCAGTTCTTC
cdr3_aa: CASSRQGPHNEQFF

d_call: TRBD2
clone_size: many
j_call: TRBJ2-7
cdr3_length: 14
v_call: TRBV5-5
cdr3_nt: TGTGCCAGCAGCTGGCTAGCGGGGCCCGACGAGCAGTACTTC
cdr3_aa: CASSWLAGPDEQYF

d_call: -
clone_size: few
j_call: TRBJ2-5
cdr3_length: 15
v_call: TRBV12-3/TRBV12-4
cdr3_nt: TGTGCCAGCAGTTTCACCCGGGACCACCAAGAGACCCAGTACTTC
cdr3_aa: CASSFTRDHQETQYF

d_call: TRBD2
clone_size: few
j_call: TRBJ2-1
cdr3_length: 18
v_call: TRBV6-6
cdr3_nt: TGTGCCAGCAGTTACAGCCTTCTTGGACTAGCGGGTTTCAATGAGCAGTTCTTC
cdr3_aa: CASSYSLLGLAGFNEQFF

d_call: TRBD1
clone_size: -
j_call: TRBJ1-4
cdr3_length: 15
v_call: TRBV12-3/TRBV12-4
cdr3_nt: TGTGCCAGCAGTTCCTGGACAGGGAAGGATGAAAAACTGTTTTTT
cdr3_aa: CASSSWTGKDEKLFF